This TCR beta chain comes out of a study of blood T cell repertoires in COVID-19. Study summary: Nucleic acid was either cDNA or gDNA, and it came from T cells, B-cell-depleted T cells, or PBMCs.

Cohort allocation depended upon clinical history that participants reported. Original handling: From reference gene primer amplification, estimates of nucleated cell counts were derived. Some clones are missing from TCRdb's copy, which holds only in-frame ones; the method was immunoSEQ multiplex PCR. Clone size and the V and J calls come from that table; the DNA yielded D and trimming. The sample consists of 230,000 or so clones, approximately 84% of them appearing once. By share, this clone counts as medium-sized (0.01 to 0.1%). This CDR3 contains 14 residues. CDR1 is SGHTS and CDR2 is YDEGEE in the germline V gene. V was shortened by 3 bases and J by 4 bases, with 12 bases between the two germline ends.

The receptor comes from a man in his fifties who had recovered from COVID-19. The chain uses TRBV5-8 and TRBJ2-3; TRBD2 might be the D (5 bases). Sequencing was performed on PBMCs or T cells enriched from blood (not recorded which). Here the CDR3 DNA reads TGTGCCAGCAGCTCCCGGGGTTTGGCAGATACGCAGTATTTT. This codes for CASSSRGLADTQYF.